The source of this T cell receptor beta chain is a study of OX40 agonist ivuxolimab in advanced cancers. Regarding the study as a whole: The antigens recognized by the expanded peripheral T cells, that is their antigen specificity, were not determined.

On this clone itself: The antigen remains undetermined.

Germline assignment: CDR1 SGHNT and CDR2 YENEEA. The CDR3 extends over 16 amino acids. Trimming removed 1 base from V and 2 bases from J; junction bases left unmatched: 4. The table came from immunoSEQ multiplex PCR; TCRdb's copy has only in-frame clones and leaves some out. The table shows just under 80,000 clones, with approximately 89% occurring only once. The source of this sequence is an adult with an advanced solid tumor such as melanoma, head and neck, liver or kidney cancer. The genes are TRBV11-3 and TRBJ2-3; TRBD2 matches at 9 bases. Sequences were derived from CD4+ or CD8+ T cells sorted from blood, sampled in a trial of the OX40 agonist ivuxolimab. The CDR3 nucleotides read TGTGCCAGCAGCTTAGTTTCTAGCGGGAACACAGATACGCAGTATTTT. This encodes CASSLVSSGNTDTQYF.